This T cell receptor (beta chain) was observed in a study of CD8 T cells in ankylosing spondylitis. Quantitative molecular-barcoded 5'-RACE generated the TCR beta libraries. TCRdb called the 5' RACE reads again in MiXCR, with one record for every CDR3 protein. The table lists about 240,000 distinct CDR3 sequences, 8% to 9.5% of them singletons. The CDR3 spans 15 residues. Germline-derived CDR1 and CDR2 are MNHNS and SASEGT. V trimming: 7 bases; J trimming: 4 bases; junction bases outside the gene matches: 7. This clonotype was detected many times. Its target is not known. Study observations and caveats: What seemed typical of ankylosing spondylitis blood was a TCR beta motif built from several highly homologous variants. With a CD8+ phenotype, disease-linked clones were relatively rare in peripheral blood.

This TCR came from a male donor with ankylosing spondylitis or in good health (not recorded which). The sample comprised blood, either unsorted or a sorted T cell fraction (not recorded which). The J gene is TRBJ2-1, the V gene TRBV6-1; 10 positions match TRBD2. The DNA of the CDR3 is TGTGCCAGCACCCCCGGGACTAGCGCTTACAATGAGCAGTTCTTC. It specifies CASTPGTSAYNEQFF.